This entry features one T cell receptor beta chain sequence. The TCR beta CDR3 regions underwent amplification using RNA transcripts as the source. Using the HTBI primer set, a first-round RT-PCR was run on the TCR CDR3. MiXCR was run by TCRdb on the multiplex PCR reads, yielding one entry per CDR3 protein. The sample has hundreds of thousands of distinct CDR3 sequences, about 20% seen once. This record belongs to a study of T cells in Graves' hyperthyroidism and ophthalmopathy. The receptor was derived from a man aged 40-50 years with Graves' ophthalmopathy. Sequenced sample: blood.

This chain's CDR3 is CATSRTRGTEAFF. DNA of the CDR3: TGTGCCACCAGCAGAACCAGGGGTACTGAAGCTTTCTTT. The chain recombines TRBV15 with TRBJ1-1; perhaps TRBD1 as D (6 bases). The CDR3 totals 13 residues. V gave up 2 bases and J gave up 5 bases, with 9 bases separating them. Germline CDR1 LNHNV, CDR2 YYDKDF (reference sequence).